These 8 T cell receptor beta chains were all obtained from the same sample, sequenced in a study of lymphopenia after photon versus proton radiotherapy. Sequencing was performed with immunoSEQ multiplex PCR; in TCRdb, only in-frame clones are kept and a portion is missing. Counted here are 40,000 or so clones, 85% to 90% occurring once; the ten biggest clones make up about 2.2%. The sample in question was peripheral blood, obtained from a patient treated with photon-based radiotherapy. These receptors came from a man aged 35 to 55 with gastric cancer.

As regards this clone: Other nucleotide sequences from this sample produce the same CDR3. This sequence joins TRBV9 and TRBJ2-3; D gene ambiguous. Trimming cost V 3 bases and J 2 bases, with 4 bases left between them. The germline V gene has CDR1 SGDLS and CDR2 YYNGEE. This CDR3 has 12 residues. The CDR3 spells CASSGDTDTQYF. The CDR3 DNA is TGTGCCAGCAGCGGAGACACAGATACGCAGTATTTT. The full variable domain, rest sourced from reference TRBV9 and TRBJ2-3, is DSGVTQTPKHLITATGQRVTLRCSPRSGDLSVYWYQQSLDQGLQFLIQYYNGEERAKGNILERFSAQQFPDLHSELNLSSLELGDSALYFCASSGDTDTQYFGPGTRLTVL.

This sequence joins TRBV5-1 and TRBJ2-1, with 10 positions matching TRBD2. Germline CDR1 is SGHRS and CDR2 is YFSETQ. V dropped 3 bases and J dropped 2; count of bases not matched to a gene: 5. The CDR3 spans 16 residues. CDR3 sequence: CASSSVAGGAYNEQFF. In DNA form, the CDR3 reads TGCGCCAGCAGCTCCGTAGCGGGGGGCGCCTACAATGAGCAGTTCTTC. The whole variable domain, filled in from reference TRBV5-1 and TRBJ2-1, reads KAGVTQTPRYLIKTRGQQVTLSCSPISGHRSVSWYQQTPGQGLQFLFEYFSETQRNKGNFPGRFSGRQFSNSRSEMNVSTLELGDSALYLCASSSVAGGAYNEQFFGPGTRLTVL.

This clone was picked up one time. The rearrangement joins TRBV4-3 to TRBJ2-3, with 9 bases identical to TRBD2. CDR1 is LGHNA and CDR2 is YSLEER in the germline V gene. The CDR3 extends over 17 amino acids. V was pared by 1 base and J by 6 bases, with 11 bases of the junction left unmatched. CDR3 residues: CASSQVASSGAADTQYF. In DNA, the CDR3 is TGCGCCAGCAGCCAAGTCGCCTCTAGCGGGGCAGCGGATACGCAGTATTTT.

The V and J genes are TRBV4-1 and TRBJ1-6; the match to TRBD1 covers 7 bases. Germline CDR1 and CDR2: MGHRA and YSYEKL. This CDR3 is built from 18 residues. Unmatched junction bases numbered 13, after V lost 1 base and J lost 7 bases. The CDR3 DNA reads TGCGCCAGCAGCCAAGCGGTAACCCTGACAGGGTCGAATTCACCCCTCCACTTT. This encodes CASSQAVTLTGSNSPLHF.

This sequence joins TRBV30 and TRBJ2-7; the match to TRBD1 covers 10 bases. V lost 3 bases, J lost 12 bases, and 8 bases stayed unmatched. The CDR3 covers 12 residues. Germline CDR1 is GTSNPN and CDR2 is SVGIG (reference sequence). DNA of the CDR3: TGTGCCTGGAGCGACCGGGACAGGGGCCTGTACTTC. This translates into CAWSDRDRGLYF.

The chain carries TRBV11-3 and TRBJ2-2; the D gene is possibly TRBD1 (6 bases). CDR3 size: 16 residues. Trimming removed 5 bases from V and 4 bases from J, with 17 bases in between. The germline V gene encodes CDR1 SGHNT and CDR2 YENEEA. In nucleotides, the CDR3 is TGTGCCAGCAGCCCCCGGACAGCTAGGTCCACCGGGGAGCTGTTTTTT. Amino acids: CASSPRTARSTGELFF.

The chain links TRBV7-2 to TRBJ2-7; D ambiguous. V gave up 5 bases and J gave up 3 bases, with 11 bases separating them. Germline CDR1 SGHTA, CDR2 FQGNSA. This CDR3 contains 13 residues. CDR3 in amino acids: CASSLDGLYEQYF. In DNA, the CDR3 is TGTGCCAGCAGCCTGGACGGGCTCTACGAGCAGTACTTC.

The V call is TRBV5-4, the J call TRBJ2-3; 8 nucleotides line up with TRBD2. V lost 2 bases, J lost 2 bases, and 4 bases stayed unmatched. This CDR3 region has 15 residues. Germline CDR1 is SGHNT and CDR2 is YYREEE (reference sequence). CDR3 protein: CASSFRLANTDTQYF. The CDR3 coding sequence is TGTGCCAGCAGCTTTAGACTAGCGAACACAGATACGCAGTATTTT.